This TCR beta chain came from a study of OX40 agonist ivuxolimab in advanced cancers. General notes on the study: Ivuxolimab, which targeted the costimulatory receptor OX40 (CD134), was an agonistic, fully human IgG2 monoclonal antibody. Intravenous ivuxolimab was administered to patients every 2 weeks at six dose levels: 0.01, 0.1, 0.3, 1.5, 3 and 10 mg/kg. Of the 52 patients in dose escalation, some 19 had hepatocellular carcinoma, around 15 had melanoma, 9 had renal cell carcinoma and 9 had head and neck cancer. The dose-escalation cohort was around 83% male with a mean age of roughly 62 years, ranging from roughly 20 to 80. Prior anti-PD-1, anti-PD-L1 or anti-CTLA-4 therapy was permitted, and approximately 40% of dose-escalation patients had received checkpoint inhibitors. Partial responses were achieved by three dose-escalation patients, of whom one had hepatocellular carcinoma and two had cutaneous melanoma. The point of sequencing TCRbeta in the periphery was to test whether ivuxolimab changed TCR sequence diversity and drove clonal T-cell expansion. The monotherapy dose-escalation portion (N of about 50 patients) of the phase I ivuxolimab trial is reported in the paper.

For sequencing of the TCRbeta CDR3 region, genomic DNA was extracted from the sorted cells. TCRbeta CDR3 regions were sequenced using the immunoSEQ Assay. Imported from immuneACCESS, the table was reduced by TCRdb to in-frame sequences with V and J called. These copies leave out some clones; in studies compared against another copy, an unresolved V gene accounts for under half, and the cause of the remainder is not known. The sample includes about 48,000 clones, with roughly 84% observed a single time. 9.9% of the sample is in the top ten clones. CDR1 and CDR2, per the germline V gene, are SGHDT and YYEEEE. Trimming leaves V shorter by 2 bases and J shorter by 5 bases, with the junction holding 4 bases beyond the gene matches. The CDR3 has 15 amino acids, counting the end cysteine and phenylalanine. Just CDR3 DNA is preserved here, 45 bases in frame from base 1. About this clone: The antigen it recognizes is unknown. Per-nucleotide qualities are absent, and no much larger clonotype sits a single base away.

Patients with a history of autoimmune disease or receiving systemic immunosuppression were excluded from the trial. Peripheral blood for TCR sequencing was collected from all dose cohorts at baseline, on cycle 4 day 1, and on cycle 7 day 1. Samples came from an open-label, multicenter, first-in-human phase I dose-escalation trial of ivuxolimab. Adults with locally advanced or metastatic melanoma, renal cell, hepatocellular, or head and neck squamous cell carcinoma were enrolled in the trial. Before TCR sequencing, CD4+ T cells and CD8+ T cells were sorted from peripheral blood as separate populations. General conclusions and limits of the study: At doses of 0.1 to 3.0 mg/kg, clonal expansion of both CD4+ and CD8+ blood T cells was observed from baseline to week 6. Partial responders in the 0.1-3.0 mg/kg groups had among the lowest normalized peripheral clonal expansion, especially among CD8+ T cells. Low levels of normalized T-cell clonal expansion were also shown by some nonresponding patients. The antigen specificity of the peripheral T cells that underwent clonal expansion was not determined. After ivuxolimab, CD8+ T cells had more expanded clones than CD4+ T cells on average.

Recombination linked TRBV5-6 to TRBJ2-3, and 11 bases in between align with TRBD2. The material was CD4+ or CD8+ T cells sorted from blood, obtained in a trial of the OX40 agonist ivuxolimab. The source of this sequence is an adult with an advanced solid tumor such as melanoma, head and neck, liver or kidney cancer. The DNA is TGTGCCAGCAGCTTCCCCACTAGCGGGAGAGATACGCAGTATTTT. It translates to CASSFPTSGRDTQYF.